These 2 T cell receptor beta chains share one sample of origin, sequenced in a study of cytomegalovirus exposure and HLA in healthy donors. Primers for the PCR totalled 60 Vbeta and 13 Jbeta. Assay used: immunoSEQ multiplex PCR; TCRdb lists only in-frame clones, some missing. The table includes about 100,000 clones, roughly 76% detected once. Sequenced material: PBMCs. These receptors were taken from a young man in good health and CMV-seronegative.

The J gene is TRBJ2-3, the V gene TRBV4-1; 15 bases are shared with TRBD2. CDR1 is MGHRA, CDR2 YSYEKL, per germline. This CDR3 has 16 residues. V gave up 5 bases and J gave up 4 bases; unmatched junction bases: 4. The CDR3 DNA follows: TGCGCCAGCAGCGCCCGGACTAGCGGGGGGGCAGATACGCAGTATTTT. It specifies CASSARTSGGADTQYF.

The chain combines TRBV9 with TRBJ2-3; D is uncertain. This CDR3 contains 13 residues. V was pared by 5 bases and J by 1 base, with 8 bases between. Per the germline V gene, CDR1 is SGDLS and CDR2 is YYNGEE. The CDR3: CASRETGTDTQYF. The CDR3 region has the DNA TGTGCCAGCAGGGAGACCGGCACAGATACGCAGTATTTT.